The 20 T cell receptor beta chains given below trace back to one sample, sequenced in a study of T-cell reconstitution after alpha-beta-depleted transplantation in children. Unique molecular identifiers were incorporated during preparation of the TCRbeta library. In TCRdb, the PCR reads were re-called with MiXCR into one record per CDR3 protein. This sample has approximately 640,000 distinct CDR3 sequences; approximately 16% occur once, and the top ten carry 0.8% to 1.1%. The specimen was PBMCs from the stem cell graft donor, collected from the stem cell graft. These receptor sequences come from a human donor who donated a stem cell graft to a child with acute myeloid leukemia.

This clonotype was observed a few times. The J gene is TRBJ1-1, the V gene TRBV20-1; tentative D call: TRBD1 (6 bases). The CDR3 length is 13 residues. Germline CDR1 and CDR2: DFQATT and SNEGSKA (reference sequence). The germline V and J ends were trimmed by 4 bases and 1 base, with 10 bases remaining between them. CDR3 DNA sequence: TGCAGTGCTAATTACAGGGCGAACACTGAAGCTTTCTTT. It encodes CSANYRANTEAFF.

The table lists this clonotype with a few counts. The CDR3 loop reads CASSHLAGPWVDTGELFF. The DNA of the CDR3 is TGTGCCAGCAGTCATCTAGCGGGGCCCTGGGTAGACACCGGGGAGCTGTTTTTT. The chain is built from TRBV6-1 and TRBJ2-2, with TRBD2 identical over 9 bases. Germline CDR1 MNHNS, CDR2 SASEGT. J lost 3 bases, V lost 5 bases, and 13 bases had no gene match. The CDR3 is 18 residues long.

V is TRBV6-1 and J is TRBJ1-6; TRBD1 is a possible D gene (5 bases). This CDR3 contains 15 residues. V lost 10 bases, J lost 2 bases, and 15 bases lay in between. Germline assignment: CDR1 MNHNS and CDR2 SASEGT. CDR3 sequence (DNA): TGTGCCACTCAGGGTTCAGGTCCCTATAATTCACCCCTCCACTTT. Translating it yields CATQGSGPYNSPLHF.

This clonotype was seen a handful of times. This CDR3 reads CASSPKSPAFSNEQFF. CDR3 nucleotide sequence: TGCGCCAGCAGCCCTAAATCCCCCGCCTTCTCCAATGAGCAGTTCTTC. This chain links TRBV5-1 with TRBJ2-1; D is uncertain. Germline lookup yields CDR1 SGHRS and CDR2 YFSETQ. V gave up 4 bases and J gave up 6 bases, with 20 bases separating them. The CDR3 totals 16 residues.

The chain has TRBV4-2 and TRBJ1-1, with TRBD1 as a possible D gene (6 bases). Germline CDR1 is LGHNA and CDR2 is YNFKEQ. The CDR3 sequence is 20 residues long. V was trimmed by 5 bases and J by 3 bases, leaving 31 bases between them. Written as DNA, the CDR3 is TGTGCCAGCAGCGACAAAGGGTCCAGGGGATACCCCTGGCGGGACACTGAAGCTTTCTTT. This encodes CASSDKGSRGYPWRDTEAFF.

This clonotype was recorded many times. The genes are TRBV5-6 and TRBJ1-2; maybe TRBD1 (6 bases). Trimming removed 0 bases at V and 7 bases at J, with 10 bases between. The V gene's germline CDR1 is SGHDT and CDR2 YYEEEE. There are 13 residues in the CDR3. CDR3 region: CASSLVYRAGYTF. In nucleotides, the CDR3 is TGTGCCAGCAGCTTGGTGTACAGGGCTGGCTACACCTTC.

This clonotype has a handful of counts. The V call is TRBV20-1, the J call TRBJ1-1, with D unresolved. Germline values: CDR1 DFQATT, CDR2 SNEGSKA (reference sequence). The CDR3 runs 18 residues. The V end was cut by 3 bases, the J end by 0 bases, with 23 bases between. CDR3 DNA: TGCAGTGCTAGTCTTATCGGGTTTGATGGACCGCTGAACACTGAAGCTTTCTTT. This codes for CSASLIGFDGPLNTEAFF.

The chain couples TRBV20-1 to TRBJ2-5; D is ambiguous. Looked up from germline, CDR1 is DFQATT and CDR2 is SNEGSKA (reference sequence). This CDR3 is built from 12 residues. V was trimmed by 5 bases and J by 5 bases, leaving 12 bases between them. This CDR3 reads CSAETQLETQYF. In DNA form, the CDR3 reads TGCAGTGCTGAGACACAGTTGGAGACCCAGTACTTC.

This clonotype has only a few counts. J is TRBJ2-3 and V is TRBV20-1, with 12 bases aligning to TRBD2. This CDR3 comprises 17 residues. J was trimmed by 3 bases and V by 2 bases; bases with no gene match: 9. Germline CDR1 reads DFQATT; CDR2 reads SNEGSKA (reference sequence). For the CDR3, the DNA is TGCAGTGCTAGAACCCGACTGACTAGCGGGGGTACAGATACGCAGTATTTT. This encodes CSARTRLTSGGTDTQYF.

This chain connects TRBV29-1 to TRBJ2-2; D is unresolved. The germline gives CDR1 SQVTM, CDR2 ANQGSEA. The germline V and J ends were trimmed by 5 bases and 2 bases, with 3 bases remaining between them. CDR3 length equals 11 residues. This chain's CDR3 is CSVINTGELFF. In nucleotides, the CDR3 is TGCAGCGTTATCAACACCGGGGAGCTGTTTTTT.

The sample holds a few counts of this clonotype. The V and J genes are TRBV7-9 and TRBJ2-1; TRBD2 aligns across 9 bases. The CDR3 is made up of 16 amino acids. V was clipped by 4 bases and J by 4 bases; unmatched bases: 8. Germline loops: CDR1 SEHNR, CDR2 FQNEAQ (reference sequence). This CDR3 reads CASSSSSGGPYNEQFF. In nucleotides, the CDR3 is TGTGCCAGCAGCTCCAGTAGCGGGGGTCCTTACAATGAGCAGTTCTTC.

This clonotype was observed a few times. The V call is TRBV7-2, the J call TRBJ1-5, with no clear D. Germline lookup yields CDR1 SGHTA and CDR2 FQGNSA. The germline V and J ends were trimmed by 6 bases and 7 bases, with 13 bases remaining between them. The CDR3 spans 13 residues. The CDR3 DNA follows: TGTGCCAGCAGTATAGGTGAAGGGCAGCCCCAGCATTTT. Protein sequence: CASSIGEGQPQHF. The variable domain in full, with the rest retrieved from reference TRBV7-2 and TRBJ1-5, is GAGVSQSPSNKVTEKGKDVELRCDPISGHTALYWYRQSLGQGLEFLIYFQGNSAPDKSGLPSDRFSAERTGGSVSTLTIQRTQQEDSAVYLCASSIGEGQPQHFGDGTRLSIL.

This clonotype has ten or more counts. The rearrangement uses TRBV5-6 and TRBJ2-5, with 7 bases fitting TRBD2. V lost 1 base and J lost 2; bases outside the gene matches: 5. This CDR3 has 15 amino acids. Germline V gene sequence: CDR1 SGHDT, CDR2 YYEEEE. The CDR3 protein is CASSLIVGGQETQYF. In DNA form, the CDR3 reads TGTGCCAGCAGCTTGATCGTGGGGGGGCAAGAGACCCAGTACTTC.

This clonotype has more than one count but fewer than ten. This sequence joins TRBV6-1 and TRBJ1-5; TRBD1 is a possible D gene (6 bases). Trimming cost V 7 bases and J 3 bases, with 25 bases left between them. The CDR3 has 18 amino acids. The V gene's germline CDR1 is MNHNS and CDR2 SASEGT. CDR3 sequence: CASTQSTGLGGSNQPQHF. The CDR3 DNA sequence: TGTGCCAGCACCCAATCTACAGGGCTTGGTGGTTCCAATCAGCCCCAGCATTTT.

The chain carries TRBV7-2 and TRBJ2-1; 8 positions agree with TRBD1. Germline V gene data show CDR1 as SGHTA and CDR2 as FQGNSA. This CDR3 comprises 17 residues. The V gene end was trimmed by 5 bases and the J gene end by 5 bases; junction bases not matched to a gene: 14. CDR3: CASSKRTGFIWDNEQFF. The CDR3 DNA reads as TGTGCCAGCAGCAAGAGGACAGGGTTCATCTGGGACAATGAGCAGTTCTTC.

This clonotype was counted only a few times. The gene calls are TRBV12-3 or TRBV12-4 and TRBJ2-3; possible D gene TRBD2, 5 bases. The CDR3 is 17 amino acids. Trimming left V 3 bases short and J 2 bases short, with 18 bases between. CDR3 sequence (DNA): TGTGCCAGCAGTTTTTCGCCTAGCCGGAGACACACAGATACGCAGTATTTT. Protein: CASSFSPSRRHTDTQYF.

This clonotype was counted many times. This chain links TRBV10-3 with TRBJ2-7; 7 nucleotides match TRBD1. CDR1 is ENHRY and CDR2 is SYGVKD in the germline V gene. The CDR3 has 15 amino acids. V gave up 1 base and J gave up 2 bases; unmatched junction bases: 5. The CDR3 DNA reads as TGTGCCATCAGTGAGTTCGGCAGGGGGACCTACGAGCAGTACTTC. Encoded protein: CAISEFGRGTYEQYF.

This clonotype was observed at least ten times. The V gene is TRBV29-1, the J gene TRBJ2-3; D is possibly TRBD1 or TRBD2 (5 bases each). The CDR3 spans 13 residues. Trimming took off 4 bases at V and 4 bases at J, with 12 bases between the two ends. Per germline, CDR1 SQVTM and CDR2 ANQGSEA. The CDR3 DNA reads TGCAGCGTTGTACGGGGCGGGCCAGATACGCAGTATTTT. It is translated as CSVVRGGPDTQYF.

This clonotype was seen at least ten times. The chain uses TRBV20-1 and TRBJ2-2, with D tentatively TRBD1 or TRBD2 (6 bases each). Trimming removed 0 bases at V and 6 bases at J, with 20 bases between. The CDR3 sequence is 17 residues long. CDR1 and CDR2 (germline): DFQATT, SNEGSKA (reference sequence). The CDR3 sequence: CSARDRELAGVAGELFF. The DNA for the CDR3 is TGCAGTGCTAGAGACCGGGAACTAGCAGGGGTTGCCGGGGAGCTGTTTTTT.

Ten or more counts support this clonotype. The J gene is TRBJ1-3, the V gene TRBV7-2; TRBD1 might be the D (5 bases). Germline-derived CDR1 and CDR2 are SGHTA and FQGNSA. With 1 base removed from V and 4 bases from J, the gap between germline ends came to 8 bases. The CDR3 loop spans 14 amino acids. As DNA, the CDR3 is TGTGCCAGCAGCTTAGGGTGGGGCGGAAACACCATATATTTT. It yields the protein CASSLGWGGNTIYF.